Presented here are 22 T cell receptor beta chains from one specimen sequenced in a study of shared clonotypes between healthy human individuals. Clones were sequenced by immunoSEQ multiplex PCR, and TCRdb holds only the in-frame ones, with some missing. The sample records more than 400,000 clones, 90% to 97% being singletons. Sequences were obtained from naive CD4+ T cells sorted from blood. Subset denoted: CD45RA+ positively selected. The receptors were sampled from a woman aged 25 to 39 in good health.

The J gene is TRBJ2-4, the V gene TRBV5-1, with TRBD1 matching over 8 bases. Per germline, CDR1 SGHRS and CDR2 YFSETQ. CDR3 length equals 16 residues. The V and J ends lost 0 bases and 2 bases, in that order; junction bases with no gene match: 4. This CDR3 is CASSLGTGRTKNIQYF. The CDR3, as DNA: TGCGCCAGCAGCTTGGGGACAGGGCGAACCAAAAACATTCAGTACTTC.

The V and J genes are TRBV15 and TRBJ2-3; 11 nucleotides line up with TRBD2. This CDR3 has 14 amino acids. Germline-derived CDR1 and CDR2 are LNHNV and YYDKDF (reference sequence). The V segment lost 1 base and the J segment 8 bases; nucleotides outside the gene matches: 2. The CDR3 bases are TGTGCCACCAGCAGAGTAGCGGGAGGGACTACGCAGTATTTT. This encodes CATSRVAGGTTQYF.

The chain couples TRBV18 to TRBJ2-1; maybe TRBD1 (6 bases). The CDR3 is 16 residues long. Deletions cut 5 bases from V and 5 bases from J, with 19 bases between. Looked up from germline, CDR1 is KGHSH and CDR2 is LQKENI. This CDR3 is CASSSPSGVVNNEQFF. The CDR3 DNA follows: TGTGCCAGCTCATCCCCGTCAGGGGTGGTCAACAATGAGCAGTTCTTC.

V gene TRBV18 combines with J gene TRBJ2-3, with D possibly being TRBD2 (6 bases). Trimming took off 0 bases at V and 5 bases at J, with 12 bases between the two ends. The CDR3 spans 15 residues. CDR1 is KGHSH, CDR2 LQKENI, per germline. This CDR3 reads CASSPPSVGGDTQYF. The CDR3 DNA sequence: TGTGCCAGCTCACCACCTAGCGTGGGAGGAGATACGCAGTATTTT.

The chain is built from TRBV18 and TRBJ2-7, with TRBD2 matching 8 bases. Germline V CDR1 and CDR2: KGHSH, LQKENI. V trimming: 4 bases; J trimming: 2 bases; junction bases outside the gene matches: 7. The CDR3 is 15 residues long. The CDR3 loop is CASSRPGLGTYEQYF. CDR3 DNA sequence: TGTGCCAGCTCACGACCGGGACTAGGGACCTACGAGCAGTACTTC.

With respect to this clone: Other nucleotide sequences in the sample specify the same CDR3. The chain links TRBV18 to TRBJ2-5, with D unclear. This CDR3 region has 11 residues. V was shortened by 3 bases and J by 3 bases, with 2 bases between the two germline ends. Per the germline V gene, CDR1 is KGHSH and CDR2 is LQKENI. The CDR3 bases are TGTGCCAGCTCACCGGAAGAGACCCAGTACTTC. It yields the protein CASSPEETQYF.

The V and J genes are TRBV5-1 and TRBJ2-5; TRBD1 matches at 7 bases. Trimming took 3 bases from V and 2 from J; bases not matched to a gene: 7. Germline V lookup: CDR1 SGHRS, CDR2 YFSETQ. This CDR3 region has 15 residues. CDR3 coding DNA: TGCGCCAGCAGCTCAATAGGACAGGAACAAGAGACCCAGTACTTC. Translated, it gives CASSSIGQEQETQYF.

This clone was seen a few times. The genes are TRBV4-1 and TRBJ1-1, with a tentative D call TRBD1 (5 bases). The V gene lost 4 bases and the J gene lost 5 bases, with 14 bases spanning the gap. Germline V CDR1 and CDR2: MGHRA, YSYEKL. The CDR3 extends over 14 amino acids. This CDR3 reads CASSRVGGETEAFF. The CDR3 DNA reads as TGCGCCAGCAGCCGAGTCGGAGGGGAGACTGAAGCTTTCTTT.

V gene TRBV6-5 combines with J gene TRBJ2-7; 7 positions agree with TRBD2. From germline, CDR1 is MNHEY and CDR2 SVGAGI. This CDR3 is built from 15 residues. J gave up 1 base and V 1 base, and 4 bases lay outside the gene matches. CDR3 nucleotides: TGTGCCAGCAGTTACTTGGGGGAGGGATCCTACGAGCAGTACTTC. Translated, it gives CASSYLGEGSYEQYF.

This clone appeared a single time. The chain combines TRBV18 with TRBJ2-5; D is uncertain. This CDR3 is built from 15 residues. Germline V gene lookup returns CDR1 KGHSH and CDR2 LQKENI. The V and J ends lost 0 bases and 1 base respectively, with 9 bases between them. The DNA for the CDR3 is TGTGCCAGCTCACCACCGCCAGGCACCCAAGAGACCCAGTACTTC. This gives the protein CASSPPPGTQETQYF.

The chain has TRBV30 and TRBJ1-2; the D is unclear. This CDR3 comprises 14 residues. The germline V and J ends were trimmed by 5 bases and 4 bases, with 17 bases remaining between them. CDR1 GTSNPN and CDR2 SVGIG come from the germline V gene (reference sequence). This CDR3 reads CAWRYPGVFYGYTF. The CDR3 DNA sequence: TGTGCCTGGCGATACCCCGGGGTCTTCTATGGCTACACCTTC.

A remark on this clone: Distinct nucleotide sequences in the sample also encode this CDR3. The rearrangement joins TRBV5-1 to TRBJ2-1; D remains unclear. Germline V gene data show CDR1 as SGHRS and CDR2 as YFSETQ. The CDR3 spans 13 residues. V lost 0 bases to trimming and J lost 5 bases, with 6 bases between them. This CDR3 reads CASSLVRDNEQFF. The CDR3 bases are TGCGCCAGCAGCTTGGTTAGGGACAATGAGCAGTTCTTC.

CDR3: CASSPPQGMNTEAFF. The CDR3 region has the DNA TGTGCCAGCAGCCCCCCACAGGGGATGAACACTGAAGCTTTCTTT. This chain joins TRBV16 and TRBJ1-1; 7 positions match TRBD1. The J segment lost 0 bases and the V segment lost 4 bases, leaving 5 bases of the junction unmatched. Germline V CDR1 and CDR2: KGHSY, FQNENV. The CDR3 is 15 amino acids.

This chain links TRBV29-1 with TRBJ2-1; TRBD2 might be the D (5 bases). Germline V gene lookup returns CDR1 SQVTM and CDR2 ANQGSEA. V was clipped by 4 bases and J by 4 bases, with 14 bases between them. The CDR3 is made up of 14 amino acids. Written as DNA, the CDR3 is TGCAGCGTTGCCGGACGGCGGGCTTACAATGAGCAGTTCTTC. Its translation is CSVAGRRAYNEQFF.

The chain is built from TRBV5-1 and TRBJ1-4, with a tentative D call TRBD1 (6 bases). Germline-derived CDR1 and CDR2 are SGHRS and YFSETQ. Trimming pared 5 bases from V and 7 bases from J, leaving 15 bases between. The CDR3 extends over 14 amino acids. CDR3 residues: CASRSYRVGEKLFF. Here the CDR3 DNA reads TGCGCCAGCAGATCGTACAGGGTCGGTGAAAAACTGTTTTTT.

The chain is built from TRBV6-5 and TRBJ1-3; tentative D call: TRBD1 (5 bases). This CDR3 is built from 15 residues. The germline CDR1 and CDR2 sequences are MNHEY and SVGAGI. V lost 0 bases, J lost 1 base, and 7 bases lay in between. The CDR3 loop reads CASSYSSGSGNTIYF. Here the CDR3 DNA reads TGTGCCAGCAGTTACTCCTCAGGGTCTGGAAACACCATATATTTT.

V is TRBV7-2 and J is TRBJ2-1, with D uncertain. V lost 1 base and J lost 7, with 11 bases in between. The CDR3 spans 14 residues. Germline V gene sequence: CDR1 SGHTA, CDR2 FQGNSA. CDR3: CASSLVVRGNEQFF. The CDR3 DNA is TGTGCCAGCAGCTTAGTTGTCAGAGGTAATGAGCAGTTCTTC.

This clone came up once. The rearrangement joins TRBV28 to TRBJ1-2; D remains unclear. The CDR3 is 12 amino acids. The V and J ends lost 4 bases and 3 bases respectively, with 6 bases between them. Germline V gene sequence: CDR1 MDHEN, CDR2 SYDVKM. The CDR3 nucleotides are TGTGCCAGCAGTTACGATTACTATGGCTACACCTTC. Amino acids: CASSYDYYGYTF.

This rearrangement joins TRBV19 to TRBJ1-5; TRBD1 might be the D (5 bases). With 4 bases removed from V and 5 bases from J, the gap between germline ends came to 12 bases. Germline V CDR1 and CDR2: LNHDA, SQIVND (reference sequence). The CDR3 is made up of 14 amino acids. As DNA, the CDR3 is TGTGCCAGTAGTACATCAGGGTCGCATCAGCCCCAGCATTTT. This translates into CASSTSGSHQPQHF.

The V call is TRBV28, the J call TRBJ2-5; D not resolved. Germline V gene data show CDR1 as MDHEN and CDR2 as SYDVKM. The CDR3 has 14 residues. The V end was cut by 8 bases, the J end by 5 bases, with 18 bases between. This chain's CDR3 is CASSSGPQPETQYF. The CDR3 DNA follows: TGTGCCAGCTCCTCCGGGCCCCAACCGGAGACCCAGTACTTC.

The rearrangement links TRBV29-1 to TRBJ2-1, with D possibly matching TRBD1 (6 bases). The V end was cut by 7 bases, the J end by 6 bases, with 22 bases between. Germline values: CDR1 SQVTM, CDR2 ANQGSEA. The CDR3 is made up of 15 amino acids. The CDR3 DNA is TGCAGCGCAGACAGGCAGCCCAACCAAGGCAATGAGCAGTTCTTC. Amino acids: CSADRQPNQGNEQFF.

This rearrangement joins TRBV5-5 to TRBJ1-5; D perhaps matches TRBD1 (5 bases). The CDR3 totals 15 residues. Germline V CDR1 and CDR2: SGHKS, YYEKEE (reference sequence). V shed 4 bases and J shed 7 bases, with 18 bases lying between them. CDR3 nucleotide sequence: TGTGCCAGCAGCCAGGGTAATGGGGCGTCCCAGCCCCAGCATTTT. It encodes CASSQGNGASQPQHF.